This T cell receptor beta chain was sequenced in a study of cytomegalovirus exposure and HLA in healthy donors. Study findings and constraints: Per a later analysis, under 20,000 TCR beta sequences showed association with HLA alleles at 0.05 false discovery rate. Indistinguishable V segments, including TRBV6-2 and TRBV6-3, were excluded.

It was with 60 Vbeta and 13 Jbeta primers that the PCR ran. The data were produced by immunoSEQ multiplex PCR, yet TCRdb's version contains in-frame clones alone and is incomplete. This sample has roughly 110,000 clones, with 82% found just once. CDR1 is MDHEN, CDR2 SYDVKM, per germline. CDR3 length: 15 amino acids. The V gene lost 5 bases and the J gene lost 2 bases, with 15 bases spanning the gap. In the case of this clone: What it binds is not known.

Material for sequencing was PBMCs. This chain links TRBV28 with TRBJ1-2, with a weak D call TRBD1 (6 bases). The TCR comes from a man under 40 in good health and CMV-seropositive. CDR3 bases: TGTGCCAGCAGTCTCCGCCCACAGGGAAACTATGGCTACACCTTC. Translated, it gives CASSLRPQGNYGYTF.